The rows below give T cell receptor beta chains drawn from one sample of a study of somatic mutations in cytotoxic T cells in rheumatoid arthritis. Libraries were prepared by immunoSEQ multiplex PCR; TCRdb keeps only in-frame clonotypes and omits some of them. The table lists 13,000 to 15,000 clones, approximately 72% of them singletons. Sequences were obtained from CD8+ T cells sorted from blood. All receptors come from an adult with rheumatoid arthritis. The CDR3 runs from the conserved cysteine through the conserved F or W. D genes are given only for firm matches. Size values are once, few and many counts, or a class for expanded clones, and some rows have none.

d_call,clone_size,j_call,v_call,cdr3_aa,cdr3_nt
.,few,TRBJ2-1,TRBV5-6,CASSLDYNEQFF,TGTGCCAGCAGCTTGGACTACAATGAGCAGTTCTTC
TRBD1,few,TRBJ2-2,TRBV5-6,CASSLTDRGNTGELFF,TGTGCCAGCAGCTTGACGGACAGGGGAAACACCGGGGAGCTGTTTTTT
TRBD2,.,TRBJ2-5,TRBV5-1,CASSLSGSPGGETQYF,TGCGCCAGCAGCTTGTCTGGTAGCCCGGGGGGGGAGACCCAGTACTTC
TRBD2,.,TRBJ2-1,TRBV9,CASSVERGGLYEQFF,TGTGCCAGCAGCGTAGAGCGGGGGGGTCTTTATGAGCAGTTCTTC
.,.,TRBJ2-2,TRBV7-9,CASSQGGLYTGELFF,TGTGCCAGCAGCCAAGGGGGACTCTACACCGGGGAGCTGTTTTTT
.,.,TRBJ2-7,TRBV19,CASSIVGGGADYEQYF,TGTGCCAGTAGTATAGTGGGAGGGGGCGCCGACTACGAGCAGTACTTC
.,.,TRBJ2-2,TRBV2,CASSDDPPNTGELFF,TGTGCCAGCAGTGATGACCCACCGAACACCGGGGAGCTGTTTTTT
.,.,TRBJ1-1,TRBV27,CASSLSIRGTEAFF,TGTGCCAGCAGTTTATCGATACGTGGCACTGAAGCTTTCTTT
.,.,TRBJ1-4,TRBV5-6,CASSFGWRGKLFF,TGTGCCAGCAGCTTTGGGTGGAGGGGAAAACTGTTTTTT
.,once,TRBJ2-3,TRBV6-1,CASSPSRGTDTQYF,TGTGCCAGCAGTCCCAGCAGGGGCACAGATACGCAGTATTTT
.,.,TRBJ2-7,TRBV6-5,CASSYEVSYEQYF,TGTGCCAGCAGTTACGAGGTATCCTACGAGCAGTACTTC
.,.,TRBJ2-7,TRBV28,CASSLVVPYEQYF,TGTGCCAGCAGTTTAGTCGTCCCTTACGAGCAGTACTTC
.,few,TRBJ1-5,TRBV28,CASSIDGGWPQHF,TGTGCCAGCAGTATCGATGGGGGCTGGCCCCAGCATTTT
TRBD2,.,TRBJ2-7,TRBV5-4,CASSLGGGISEQYF,TGTGCCAGCAGCTTGGGCGGGGGGATCAGCGAGCAGTACTTC
TRBD2,.,TRBJ2-7,TRBV14,CASSQWRGDGYEQYF,TGTGCCAGCAGCCAATGGCGGGGGGACGGTTACGAGCAGTACTTC
.,.,TRBJ2-5,TRBV4-2,CASSQDLSETQYF,TGTGCCAGCAGCCAAGATCTGTCTGAGACCCAGTACTTC
TRBD2,once,TRBJ2-1,TRBV6-6,CASRERGGPYNEQFF,TGTGCCAGCAGAGAGCGGGGGGGCCCGTACAATGAGCAGTTCTTC
.,.,TRBJ1-5,TRBV4-1,CASSHDGTSNQPQHF,TGCGCCAGCAGCCATGACGGGACCTCCAATCAGCCCCAGCATTTT
.,.,TRBJ1-5,TRBV7-8,CASRPNPEKNSNQPQHF,TGTGCCAGCAGACCCAACCCCGAAAAGAATAGCAATCAGCCCCAGCATTTT
.,few,TRBJ2-1,TRBV6-1,CASSETMLFF,TGTGCCAGCAGTGAGACCATGTTGTTCTTC
.,medium-sized,TRBJ2-7,TRBV6-5,CASSYGVQSYEQYF,TGTGCCAGCAGTTACGGAGTCCAGTCCTACGAGCAGTACTTC
.,.,TRBJ2-7,TRBV6-5,CASSYGRPSSYEQYF,TGTGCCAGCAGTTACGGCAGGCCGAGCTCCTACGAGCAGTACTTC
TRBD2,once,TRBJ2-7,TRBV2,CASSEIRGGTYEQYF,TGTGCCAGCAGTGAAATTCGGGGGGGGACTTACGAGCAGTACTTC
TRBD1,few,TRBJ2-1,TRBV7-9,CASSFRGPEQFF,TGTGCCAGCAGCTTTAGGGGGCCTGAGCAGTTCTTC
.,.,TRBJ2-7,TRBV2,CASSEGGFYEQYF,TGTGCCAGCAGTGAGGGGGGCTTCTACGAGCAGTACTTC
TRBD2,.,TRBJ2-1,TRBV9,CASSAQKLAPGGPGDEQFF,TGTGCCAGCAGCGCGCAAAAGCTAGCTCCGGGGGGGCCCGGGGATGAGCAGTTCTTC
TRBD2,.,TRBJ2-2,TRBV4-1,CASSQETSGGAGELFF,TGCGCCAGCAGCCAGGAGACTAGCGGGGGGGCCGGGGAGCTGTTTTTT
TRBD1,.,TRBJ2-7,TRBV19,CASSHARDRAYEQYF,TGTGCCAGTAGTCACGCGCGGGACAGGGCCTACGAGCAGTACTTC
TRBD1,.,TRBJ1-4,TRBV5-4,CASSLGDREEKLFF,TGTGCCAGCAGCTTGGGGGACAGGGAGGAAAAACTGTTTTTT
.,.,TRBJ2-2,TRBV9,CASSFRQFTGELFF,TGTGCCAGCAGCTTTAGACAGTTTACCGGGGAGCTGTTTTTT
TRBD1,.,TRBJ2-7,TRBV27,CASRFIVGQGVNEQYF,TGTGCCAGCAGGTTTATAGTGGGCCAGGGGGTCAACGAGCAGTACTTC
TRBD2,once,TRBJ2-5,TRBV9,CASSVGDLAGGQETQYF,TGTGCCAGCAGCGTAGGGGACCTTGCGGGGGGACAAGAGACCCAGTACTTC
.,.,TRBJ2-4,TRBV27,CASAQGALAKNIQYF,TGTGCCAGCGCACAAGGGGCTTTAGCCAAAAACATTCAGTACTTC
.,.,TRBJ1-1,TRBV11-2,CASSLTEGGGTEAFF,TGTGCCAGCAGCTTAACGGAGGGGGGGGGTACTGAAGCTTTCTTT
.,.,TRBJ2-7,TRBV28,CASSLTTQGTLDYEQYF,TGTGCCAGCAGTTTAACAACCCAGGGTACCCTAGACTACGAGCAGTACTTC
TRBD1,few,TRBJ2-7,TRBV7-9,CASSLGTGKRGYEQYF,TGTGCCAGCAGCTTAGGGACAGGGAAGAGGGGCTACGAGCAGTACTTC
.,.,TRBJ2-1,TRBV9,CASSVQGYNEQFF,TGTGCCAGCAGCGTACAGGGATACAATGAGCAGTTCTTC
TRBD1,few,TRBJ1-4,TRBV4-1,CASSQRQGVGEKLFF,TGCGCCAGCAGCCAGCGACAGGGGGTGGGGGAAAAACTGTTTTTT
.,.,TRBJ1-1,TRBV4-3,CASSQAGNTEAFF,TGCGCCAGCAGCCAAGCAGGGAACACTGAAGCTTTCTTT
.,.,TRBJ1-1,TRBV2,CASRASMNTEAFF,TGTGCCAGCAGGGCCAGCATGAACACTGAAGCTTTCTTT
TRBD2,.,TRBJ2-7,TRBV11-2,CASRGERLGRVYEQYF,TGTGCCAGCAGGGGGGAGAGGTTAGGGAGGGTCTACGAGCAGTACTTC
.,.,TRBJ2-4,TRBV11-2,CASTNTGIAKNIQYF,TGTGCCAGCACCAACACAGGGATCGCCAAAAACATTCAGTACTTC
TRBD1,.,TRBJ2-1,TRBV30,CAWSVGQGPYNEQFF,TGTGCCTGGAGTGTAGGACAGGGCCCCTACAATGAGCAGTTCTTC
.,.,TRBJ1-6,TRBV19,CASSPYVNSPLHF,TGTGCCAGTAGTCCCTACGTGAATTCACCCCTCCACTTT
TRBD2,.,TRBJ2-3,TRBV9,CASSVVGGGAAGDTQYF,TGTGCCAGCAGCGTAGTGGGCGGGGGGGCCGCCGGAGATACGCAGTATTTT
.,.,TRBJ1-3,TRBV19,CASSLDRGNTIYF,TGTGCCAGTAGCTTGGACAGAGGAAACACCATATATTTT
.,.,TRBJ1-3,TRBV28,CASSRWVSRNTIYF,TGTGCCAGCAGTCGGTGGGTCTCTAGAAACACCATATATTTT